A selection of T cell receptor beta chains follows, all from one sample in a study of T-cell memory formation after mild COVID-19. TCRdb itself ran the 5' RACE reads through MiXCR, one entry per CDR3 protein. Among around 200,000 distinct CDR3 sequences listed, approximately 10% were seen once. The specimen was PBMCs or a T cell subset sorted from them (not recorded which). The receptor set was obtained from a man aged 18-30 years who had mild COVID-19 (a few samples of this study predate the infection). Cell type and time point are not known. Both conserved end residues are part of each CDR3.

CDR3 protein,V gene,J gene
CASSSPHGGRETQYF,TRBV6-5,TRBJ2-5
CASSVGQLNEKLFF,TRBV7-2,TRBJ1-4
CASSNRDRQYYGYTF,TRBV6-5,TRBJ1-2
CASSLVSRQPSNQPQHF,TRBV7-2,TRBJ1-5
CASSYPTEGRSSYEQYF,TRBV6-2/TRBV6-3,TRBJ2-7
CASSLGGGPQETQYF,TRBV5-1,TRBJ2-5
CASSNRQINTEAFF,TRBV5-1,TRBJ1-1
CASPSGERTQYF,TRBV10-1,TRBJ2-5
CASSKSLAGDYNEQFF,TRBV5-1,TRBJ2-1
CASSSSASGGYNEQFF,TRBV5-1,TRBJ2-1
CASSRSTMNTEAFF,TRBV9,TRBJ1-1
CASSTGFGNNYGYTF,TRBV18,TRBJ1-2
CASSAGQLSGNTIYF,TRBV6-5,TRBJ1-3
CASSRDSAYEQYF,TRBV5-1,TRBJ2-7
CASKEGPGQVVSGGYTF,TRBV2,TRBJ1-2
CASSFQGQNEKLFF,TRBV5-1,TRBJ1-4
CATTGVGSPLHF,TRBV19,TRBJ1-6
CASTPGSSYEQYF,TRBV7-2,TRBJ2-7
CASSSGQGSYGYTF,TRBV9,TRBJ1-2
CASSLGPQDGGSPLHF,TRBV5-1,TRBJ1-6
CASRRPGGHSYEQYF,TRBV28,TRBJ2-7
CASRGTDRAPTDTQYF,TRBV25-1,TRBJ2-3
CATSRAAGSYNEQFF,TRBV15,TRBJ2-1
CASSQGLAGVRSTDTQYF,TRBV14,TRBJ2-3
CASSADILLPTYTF,TRBV9,TRBJ1-2
CASSERRGLAISPQHF,TRBV7-2,TRBJ1-5
CASSSRQLAGGTISGANVLTF,TRBV7-2,TRBJ2-6
CASSPSGVGETQYF,TRBV7-3,TRBJ2-5
CASSAIRDRGTEAFF,TRBV7-6,TRBJ1-1
CSVDAGLGYTF,TRBV29-1,TRBJ1-2
CASSRRREDSYNEQFF,TRBV4-1,TRBJ2-1
CASSLYRVWENGYTF,TRBV12-3/TRBV12-4,TRBJ1-2
CASSFRDRAHQPQHF,TRBV27,TRBJ1-5
CASSPGTSAGELFF,TRBV5-1,TRBJ2-2
CASSLDLQGTQYF,TRBV5-1,TRBJ2-5
CASSPSGTGYKLGYF,TRBV12-3/TRBV12-4,TRBJ2-7
CASSAPGQGAREQYF,TRBV10-2,TRBJ2-7
CASRRGTRNSGANVLTF,TRBV9,TRBJ2-6
CASIDFANTGELFF,TRBV28,TRBJ2-2
CASSERGDHQPQHF,TRBV7-8,TRBJ1-5
CSVGLAGGLFEQFF,TRBV29-1,TRBJ2-1
CSAAPGLAYNEQFF,TRBV20-1,TRBJ2-1
CASSAFFGVLETQYF,TRBV9,TRBJ2-5
CASSRGTRVWEKLFF,TRBV7-6,TRBJ1-4
CASSSGQGRETQYF,TRBV28,TRBJ2-5
CASSHLGVIENEQFF,TRBV4-1,TRBJ2-1
CASRSVRGNEQFF,TRBV7-2,TRBJ2-1
CASSYNTGTGLGKLFF,TRBV5-1,TRBJ1-4
CASSPRGHGTLHEQFF,TRBV7-3,TRBJ2-1
CASSYSQGPEAFF,TRBV6-6,TRBJ1-1
CASSWTGGGETQYF,TRBV5-1,TRBJ2-5
CASSVRGGEQYF,TRBV9,TRBJ2-7
CASSQGLANYGYTF,TRBV4-1,TRBJ1-2
CASSLGLGNYNEQFF,TRBV7-6,TRBJ2-1